This TCR beta chain was identified during a study of T cell responses to AZD1222 COVID-19 vaccine. Regarding the study as a whole: Only a handful of AZD1222 recipients, five to seven in all, had baseline seropositivity. It was only after the peak T cell response that any repertoires were sampled. At 160-218 and 743-854, vaccine-associated CD4 TCRs were dominant, and they spanned spike.

About this clone itself: The antigen remains unidentified.

The CDR3 totals 13 residues. Trimming stripped 2 bases from V and 4 bases from J, with 8 bases between. Clones were read by immunoSEQ multiplex PCR, and TCRdb kept only the in-frame ones, dropping some. The sample records about 220,000 clones, 85% to 95% being singletons. V gene TRBV12-3 or TRBV12-4 combines with J gene TRBJ1-1; the D gene is possibly TRBD1 (6 bases). The clonotype comes from an adult in good health. Specimen: peripheral blood, collected on day 0 of MenACWY control vaccination. CDR3 nucleotides: TGTGCCAGCAGTTTACAGGGGCTCACTGAAGCTTTCTTT. Translating gives CASSLQGLTEAFF.